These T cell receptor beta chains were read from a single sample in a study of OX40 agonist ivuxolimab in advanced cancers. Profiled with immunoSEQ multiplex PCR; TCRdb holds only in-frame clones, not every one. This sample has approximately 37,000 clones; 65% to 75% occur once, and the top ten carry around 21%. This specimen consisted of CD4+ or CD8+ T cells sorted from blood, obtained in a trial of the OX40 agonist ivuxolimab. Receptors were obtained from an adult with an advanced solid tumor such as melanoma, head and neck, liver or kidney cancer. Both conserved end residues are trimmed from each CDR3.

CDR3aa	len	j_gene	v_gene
ASSFLGGTYSGNTIY	15	TRBJ1-3	TRBV5-6
ASSQETQSNYGYT	13	TRBJ1-2	TRBV4-2
ASSSGQLQRIGELF	14	TRBJ2-2	TRBV7-2
ARLDISNYGYT	11	TRBJ1-2	TRBV2
ASSESLAGGYNEQF	14	TRBJ2-1	TRBV6-1
ASSEGAGGWTGELF	14	TRBJ2-2	TRBV2
ATSRGGTGVEAF	12	TRBJ1-1	TRBV15
ASSPRGGSYEQY	12	TRBJ2-7	TRBV11-2
ASSFARRETQY	11	TRBJ2-5	TRBV27
ASSPRTGIVSF	11	TRBJ1-1	TRBV19
SVRDSLYEQY	10	TRBJ2-7	TRBV29-1
ASSIGVTEAF	10	TRBJ1-1	TRBV19
ASSGASGGSETQY	13	TRBJ2-5	TRBV4-2
ASSPGTGNYNEQF	13	TRBJ2-1	TRBV19
ASSIPGQTNEKLF	13	TRBJ1-4	TRBV19
ASSIGTLRPNTEAF	14	TRBJ1-1	TRBV19
ASSLFFGETQY	11	TRBJ2-5	TRBV7-3